This note documents a single T cell receptor beta chain sequence. The source of the sample is a study of CD8 T cells in Susac syndrome. Study summary: The sequenced Susac syndrome patients included six who had clinically active disease and eight or nine who were in remission.

V was clipped by 2 bases and J by 6 bases, with 10 bases between them. The CDR3 is 12 residues long. In germline, CDR1 is DFQATT, CDR2 SNEGSKA (reference sequence). RNA totalling 0.5 to 1 ug underwent reverse transcription with random hexamers. Multiplex PCR with immunoSEQ amplified the TCR beta CDR3 across 54 Vbeta and 13 Jbeta. TCRdb itself ran the immunoSEQ multiplex PCR reads through MiXCR, one entry per CDR3 protein. The sample has 140,000 to 150,000 distinct CDR3 sequences, approximately 96% seen once. As judged by recently defined diagnostic criteria, patients with Susac syndrome had definite or probable disease.

The chain is built from TRBV20-1 and TRBJ1-1, with D possibly matching TRBD1 (6 bases). The source of this sequence is a human donor with Susac syndrome. The sequencing sample was made of CD4+ T cells from PBMCs. This CDR3 reads CSARRGAPEAFF. The CDR3 coding sequence is TGCAGTGCTAGACGGGGGGCCCCTGAAGCTTTCTTT.